The following is a T cell receptor beta chain sequence with its context. As yet, its antigen is unknown. An end of the junction differs from the germline gene, which may be a read error. This sample is drawn from a study of blood T cells in healthy people across ages. Primers used in a second PCR of roughly 7 to 12 cycles were a sample-barcoded 5' primer and a J-beta primer mix. A single record per CDR3 protein comes from TCRdb applying MiXCR to the 5' RACE reads. This sample carries around 870,000 distinct CDR3 sequences, roughly 26% of them seen once, and the ten largest clones take roughly 17%. Peripheral blood, around 9.4 milliliters per donor, was collected. Overall study findings and caveats: Among long-lived donors, naive CD4+ cells were more numerous and diversity higher than in aged donors.

Source material: blood. The TCR was taken from a woman older than 75 in good health.

The CDR3 sequence: CASRPGESPDAQYF. CDR3 in DNA: TGTGCCAGCAGACCGGGAGAGAGCCCAGATGCGCAGTATTTT. This chain connects TRBV12-3 or TRBV12-4 to TRBJ2-3, with TRBD2 as a possible D gene (6 bases). This CDR3 spans 14 amino acids.